This T cell receptor beta chain was sequenced for a study of cytomegalovirus exposure and HLA in healthy donors. Germline trimming cut 5 bases from V and 6 bases from J; bases unmatched to any gene: 2. The germline V gene encodes CDR1 ENHRY and CDR2 SYGVKD. The CDR3 spans 13 residues. Healthy bone marrow donors formed the donor group. Overall study findings and caveats: A likely sequencing artifact accounted for one observed cluster of highly shared sequence variants. In a later analysis, V- and J-gene trimming of beta chains associated with a DCLRE1C missense variant, replicated independently.

This clone was detected many times. What it binds is unknown. It was with 60 Vbeta and 13 Jbeta primers that the PCR ran. The method was immunoSEQ multiplex PCR; TCRdb's version includes in-frame clones alone and lacks a portion of them. The sample holds approximately 160,000 clones; around 80% are singletons and the top ten take roughly 1%. The gene calls are TRBV10-3 and TRBJ1-4; TRBD1 matches 8 bases. The specimen was PBMCs. The TCR originated in a woman in her 40s in good health and CMV-seronegative. The CDR3 protein is CAISQGAHEKLFF. The CDR3 nucleotides are TGTGCCATCAGTCAGGGGGCGCATGAAAAACTGTTTTTT.